The T cell receptor (beta chain) described here comes from a study of T cells after yellow fever vaccination. 5'RACE template switching generated TCR cDNA, adding a universal primer site and UMIs. TCRdb called the 5' RACE reads again in MiXCR, with one record for every CDR3 protein. The sample carries about 260,000 distinct CDR3 sequences, around 13% recorded once. Looked up from germline, CDR1 is LNHNV and CDR2 is YYDKDF (reference sequence). Trimming took off 0 bases at V and 7 bases at J, with 16 bases between the two ends. This CDR3 comprises 15 residues. This clonotype has just a few counts. The sample was CD4+ T cells sorted from PBMCs, taken 45 days after the yellow fever booster vaccination. This receptor was obtained from a man younger than 40 who received the YFV17D yellow fever vaccine. This rearrangement joins TRBV15 to TRBJ2-7; D may be TRBD2 (6 bases). The CDR3: CATSRETSGLLEQYF. The CDR3 DNA is TGTGCCACCAGCAGAGAAACGAGCGGGTTGCTGGAGCAGTACTTC.